This TCR beta chain came from a study of beta chain features in type 1 diabetes. Notes on the study in general: Naive, central memory and regulatory TCRB repertoires appeared more similar among patients than healthy donors. Researchers cautioned that cDNA sequencing could over-represent cells with high TCR expression. Across all four CD4+ subsets, people with type 1 diabetes showed modestly shorter TCRB CDR3s.

As regards this clone: Its antigen is as yet unknown.

With V trimmed by 4 bases and J by 0 bases, 7 bases remained unmatched. This CDR3 contains 15 residues. Germline V gene lookup returns CDR1 SGHDT and CDR2 YYEEEE. Every participating donor gave one draw, a heparinised blood sample averaging around 120 mL. Reverse transcription of all isolated RNA meant that expressed TCRB transcripts were sequenced. Stem cell-like memory T cell samples underwent survey-depth immunoSEQ sequencing. They averaged approximately 1 million reads. The data were produced by immunoSEQ multiplex PCR, yet TCRdb's version contains in-frame clones alone and is incomplete. The repertoire holds some 48,000 clones, with around 40% as singletons.

This TCR derives from a man aged 25 to 40 with type 1 diabetes. V gene TRBV5-6 combines with J gene TRBJ2-7; 7 bases agree with TRBD1. Sample: stem cell memory CD4+ T cells from blood. The CDR3 reads CASSGLQGTSYEQYF. The CDR3, as DNA: TGTGCCAGCAGCGGCCTACAGGGGACCTCCTACGAGCAGTACTTC.